Listed here are 23 T cell receptor beta chains from one sample, sequenced in a study of blood T cell repertoires in COVID-19. Some clones are missing from TCRdb's copy, which holds only in-frame ones; the method was immunoSEQ multiplex PCR. The sample lists over 30,000 clones, over 70% seen once, with 29% in the top ten. Sequencing was performed on peripheral blood. These receptors were taken from an elderly man with active or convalescent COVID-19.

The chain has TRBV3-1 (or the pseudogene TRBV3-2) and TRBJ2-7, with D tentatively TRBD1 (6 bases). This CDR3 contains 14 residues. The ends were cut back, 2 bases at V and 9 bases at J, with 17 bases in the middle. CDR1 LGHDT and CDR2 YNNKEL come from the germline V gene (reference sequence). The CDR3 protein is CASSQTRDINPQYF. The CDR3 coding sequence is TGTGCCAGCAGCCAAACTCGGGACATCAACCCGCAGTACTTC.

V usage is TRBV5-1 and J usage is TRBJ2-3, with TRBD1 matching 8 bases. After removal of 3 bases from V and 7 bases from J, the junction contained 7 bases not matched to a gene. CDR1 and CDR2 from the germline V gene are SGHRS and YFSETQ. The CDR3 spans 14 residues. CDR3 DNA: TGCGCCAGCAGCTGGGAGGACAGGGTTTATACGCAGTATTTT. This encodes CASSWEDRVYTQYF.

This chain connects TRBV11-1 to TRBJ2-2; 7 bases map to TRBD1. The CDR3 has 14 amino acids. Trimming took 5 bases from V and 6 from J; bases not matched to a gene: 6. Per germline, CDR1 SGHAT and CDR2 FQDESV (reference sequence). CDR3 loop: CASSTGQAPGELFF. The CDR3 coding sequence is TGTGCCAGCAGCACCGGACAGGCTCCCGGGGAGCTGTTTTTT.

The chain links TRBV5-1 to TRBJ1-6; perhaps TRBD1 as D (6 bases). Germline V CDR1 and CDR2: SGHRS, YFSETQ. The CDR3 runs 16 residues. The germline V and J ends were trimmed by 4 bases and 0 bases, with 11 bases remaining between them. CDR3 in DNA: TGCGCCAGCAGCGAGGACAGTAGCTCCTATAATTCACCCCTCCACTTT. It encodes CASSEDSSSYNSPLHF.

As concerns this clone: This may come from a read error, since a much larger clone is one base off. Different DNA sequences within this sample yield the same CDR3. The chain uses TRBV6-5 and TRBJ2-7; 8 positions match TRBD2. Germline assignment: CDR1 MNHEY and CDR2 SVGAGI. The CDR3 is 14 amino acids. The CDR3: CASTRSGSGYEQYF. The CDR3 DNA is TGTGCTAGCACTCGAAGCGGGAGCGGTTACGAGCAGTACTTC.

The rearrangement joins TRBV5-1 to TRBJ2-7; weak D call: TRBD1 (6 bases). The CDR3 loop spans 13 amino acids. V shed 4 bases and J shed 3 bases, with 11 bases lying between them. Germline V gene sequence: CDR1 SGHRS, CDR2 YFSETQ. CDR3 in DNA: TGCGCCAGCAGCCAGTCAGGGGTCTACGAGCAGTACTTC. This codes for CASSQSGVYEQYF.

This clone has only a few counts. The chain employs TRBV19 and TRBJ1-2; TRBD1 matches 8 bases. The CDR3 totals 16 residues. The V and J ends lost 5 bases and 6 bases, in that order; junction bases with no gene match: 14. Germline CDR1 reads LNHDA; CDR2 reads SQIVND (reference sequence). The CDR3 nucleotides read TGTGCCAGTAGTGCCGGACAACCCGGGACAGGTAATGGCTACACCTTC. Its protein product is CASSAGQPGTGNGYTF.

V usage is TRBV11-2 and J usage is TRBJ2-2; TRBD2 aligns across 10 bases. Germline CDR1 and CDR2: SGHAT and FQNNGV. The junction had 10 bases not matched to a gene; V was cut back by 5 bases and J by 7 bases. This CDR3 spans 16 amino acids. In nucleotides, the CDR3 is TGTGCCAGCAGCACCGGGGGGCCTAGCGGGAGCGGGGAGCTGTTTTTT. Its translation is CASSTGGPSGSGELFF.

The rearrangement uses TRBV11-2 and TRBJ2-1; TRBD1 is a possible D gene (7 bases). The CDR3 is 14 amino acids. V was cut by 5 bases and J by 7 bases, with 15 bases left in between. Germline CDR1 SGHAT, CDR2 FQNNGV. In nucleotides, the CDR3 is TGTGCCAGCAGCCTGCAGGGGGGTTCAAATGAGCAGTTCTTC. It codes for CASSLQGGSNEQFF.

The chain joins TRBV6-5 to TRBJ1-6; TRBD1 agrees at 7 bases. This CDR3 has 14 amino acids. Trimming took 5 bases from V and 10 from J; bases not matched to a gene: 8. Germline assignment: CDR1 MNHEY and CDR2 SVGAGI. As DNA, the CDR3 is TGTGCCAGCAGTCCTAGACAGGGACGCTCACCCCTCCACTTT. This gives the protein CASSPRQGRSPLHF.

The gene calls are TRBV18 and TRBJ2-1, with unresolved D. V was clipped by 2 bases and J by 0 bases, with 11 bases between them. The CDR3 is 16 residues long. Germline V gives CDR1 KGHSH, CDR2 LQKENI. CDR3 in DNA: TGTGCCAGCTCACCAACGAGGCGGAGCTCCTACAATGAGCAGTTCTTC. Protein sequence: CASSPTRRSSYNEQFF. The full variable domain, with the rest looked up from reference TRBV18 and TRBJ2-1, is NAGVMQNPRHLVRRRGQEARLRCSPMKGHSHVYWYRQLPEEGLKFMVYLQKENIIDESGMPKERFSAEFPKEGPSILRIQQVVRGDSAAYFCASSPTRRSSYNEQFFGPGTRLTVL.

The chain recombines TRBV5-1 with TRBJ1-2; D may be TRBD1 (6 bases). The germline CDR1 and CDR2 sequences are SGHRS and YFSETQ. V was clipped by 3 bases and J by 3 bases, with 12 bases between them. The CDR3 contains 14 residues. The CDR3 DNA follows: TGCGCCAGCAGCTCCGGACAGACCGACTATGGCTACACCTTC. Residues: CASSSGQTDYGYTF.

The chain couples TRBV7-2 to TRBJ2-7; 8 bases are a match to TRBD2. The CDR3 is made up of 14 amino acids. Germline V gives CDR1 SGHTA, CDR2 FQGNSA. The J segment lost 6 bases and the V segment lost 5 bases, leaving 9 bases of the junction unmatched. In DNA form, the CDR3 reads TGTGCCAGCAGCGAGACGGGACTAGGAGGCGAGCAGTACTTC. Residues: CASSETGLGGEQYF.

The chain links TRBV2 to TRBJ2-5, with 13 bases fitting TRBD2. CDR1 is SNHLY and CDR2 is FYNNEI in the germline V gene. The CDR3 consists of 16 residues. The V gene end was trimmed by 5 bases and the J gene end by 9 bases; junction bases not matched to a gene: 12. Here the CDR3 reads CASSRLRTSGGASQYF. As DNA, the CDR3 is TGTGCCAGCAGTCGGTTACGTACTAGCGGGGGGGCTTCCCAGTACTTC. Complete variable domain (other parts from reference TRBV2 and TRBJ2-5): EPEVTQTPSHQVTQMGQEVILRCVPISNHLYFYWYRQILGQKVEFLVSFYNNEISEKSEIFDDQFSVERPDGSNFTLKIRSTKLEDSAMYFCASSRLRTSGGASQYFGPGTRLLVL.

The chain joins TRBV7-2 to TRBJ2-5; 8 bases match TRBD1. Germline-derived CDR1 and CDR2 are SGHTA and FQGNSA. Trimming took 5 bases from V and 2 from J; bases not matched to a gene: 10. This CDR3 is 16 amino acids long. The CDR3 nucleotides are TGTGCCAGCAGCCTCGTGTCAGGGGGCCCACAAGAGACCCAGTACTTC. It yields the protein CASSLVSGGPQETQYF.

The J gene is TRBJ1-3, the V gene TRBV7-2; 7 nucleotides align to TRBD1. Looked up from germline, CDR1 is SGHTA and CDR2 is FQGNSA. J gave up 2 bases and V 9 bases, and 10 bases lay outside the gene matches. The CDR3 spans 15 residues. This CDR3 is CASQPRDRAGNTIYF. CDR3 in DNA: TGTGCCAGTCAGCCAAGAGACAGGGCTGGAAACACCATATATTTT.

The chain couples TRBV5-5 to TRBJ2-5, with D perhaps matching TRBD1 (5 bases). CDR1 and CDR2 (germline): SGHKS, YYEKEE (reference sequence). Between the trimmed V and J ends, which lost 3 bases and 4 bases, there was a span of 13 bases. This CDR3 is 14 amino acids long. The CDR3 spells CASSYGRVRETQYF. CDR3 DNA: TGTGCCAGCAGCTATGGCAGGGTGAGAGAGACCCAGTACTTC.

The V and J genes are TRBV5-1 and TRBJ1-2; 7 bases are shared with TRBD1. The V gene's germline CDR1 is SGHRS and CDR2 YFSETQ. This CDR3 spans 16 amino acids. Trimming cost V 4 bases and J 0 bases; bases outside gene matches: 9. The CDR3 here is CASSAGQLSTNYGYTF. The CDR3 coding sequence is TGCGCCAGCAGCGCGGGACAGCTTTCGACTAACTATGGCTACACCTTC.

This clone was detected only a few times. The chain joins TRBV7-2 to TRBJ1-5; D uncertain. The germline V gene encodes CDR1 SGHTA and CDR2 FQGNSA. This CDR3 has 14 amino acids. V was clipped by 4 bases and J by 1 base, with 8 bases between them. The CDR3 spells CASSSGLSNQPQHF. DNA of the CDR3: TGTGCCAGCAGCTCAGGTTTAAGCAATCAGCCCCAGCATTTT.

The gene calls are TRBV5-5 and TRBJ1-3; 7 nucleotides match TRBD1. V lost 4 bases, J lost 6 bases, and 10 bases stayed unmatched. The CDR3 is 15 amino acids. The V gene's germline CDR1 is SGHKS and CDR2 YYEKEE (reference sequence). CDR3 coding DNA: TGTGCCAGCAGCCCTGCAGGGGGTCTTAAAAACACCATATATTTT. Residues: CASSPAGGLKNTIYF.

This sequence joins TRBV7-6 and TRBJ2-1; 9 nucleotides align to TRBD1. Per the germline V gene, CDR1 is SGHVS and CDR2 is FNYEAQ. With V trimmed by 6 bases and J by 8 bases, 14 bases remained unmatched. The CDR3 is 16 residues long. DNA for the CDR3: TGTGCCAGCAGTCTACGGCCGGGACAGGGTGGCGATGAGCAGTTCTTC. Its translation is CASSLRPGQGGDEQFF.

This clone was detected only a few times. The V and J genes are TRBV6-6 and TRBJ2-2; TRBD1 matches 7 bases. Germline CDR1 is MNHNY and CDR2 is SVGAGI (reference sequence). The CDR3 has 19 amino acids. Losses at the gene ends were 5 bases for V and 5 bases for J; bases not matched to a gene: 20. CDR3 sequence: CASSPPYVGQRRSTGELFF. In DNA form, the CDR3 reads TGTGCCAGCAGTCCTCCCTATGTGGGACAGCGGAGATCTACCGGGGAGCTGTTTTTT.

The chain carries TRBV7-2 and TRBJ1-4, with D unclear. The CDR3 extends over 15 amino acids. CDR1 SGHTA and CDR2 FQGNSA come from the germline V gene. The germline V and J ends were trimmed by 5 bases and 8 bases, with 18 bases remaining between them. The DNA of the CDR3 is TGTGCCAGCAGCGTCAATGGAGATGGAAGAGAAAAACTGTTTTTT. It translates to CASSVNGDGREKLFF.